One and the same sample provided the 17 T cell receptor beta chains below, sequenced in a study of CD8 T cells in Susac syndrome. With random hexamers, about 0.45 to 1 ug RNA was reverse transcribed. TCRdb reanalysed the immunoSEQ multiplex PCR reads using MiXCR and keeps one entry per CDR3 protein. The sample carries about 190,000 distinct CDR3 sequences, about 93% recorded once. The material sequenced was CD4+ T cells from PBMCs. These receptors were collected from a human donor in good health.

The J gene is TRBJ1-1, the V gene TRBV7-3; the D is unclear. Trimming stripped 5 bases from V and 0 bases from J, with 7 bases between. Germline V gene data show CDR1 as SGHTA and CDR2 as FQGTGA. The CDR3 is 13 amino acids. The chain's CDR3 is CASSIKVNTEAFF. The CDR3 bases are TGTGCCAGCAGCATAAAGGTGAACACTGAAGCTTTCTTT. Drawing the rest from reference TRBV7-3 and TRBJ1-1, the complete variable domain is GAGVSQTPSNKVTEKGKYVELRCDPISGHTALYWYRQSLGQGPEFLIYFQGTGAADDSGLPNDRFFAVRPEGSVSTLKIQRTERGDSAVYLCASSIKVNTEAFFGQGTRLTVV.

The chain uses TRBV18 and TRBJ2-7, with D tentatively TRBD1 (5 bases). V lost 3 bases, J lost 4 bases, and 10 bases lay in between. The CDR3 runs 13 residues. Germline-derived CDR1 and CDR2 are KGHSH and LQKENI. The CDR3 bases are TGTGCCAGCTCACCGGGGCCACTGTACGAGCAGTACTTC. This translates into CASSPGPLYEQYF.

This chain uses TRBV11-2 with TRBJ1-2; no definite D call. There are 17 residues in the CDR3. With 0 bases removed from V and 7 bases from J, the gap between germline ends came to 21 bases. From germline, CDR1 is SGHAT and CDR2 FQNNGV. As DNA, the CDR3 is TGTGCCAGCAGCTTAGACCCCCTAGGAGTCAAATCGGGTGGCTACACCTTC. Protein sequence: CASSLDPLGVKSGGYTF.

This chain joins TRBV12-3 or TRBV12-4 and TRBJ2-2, with TRBD2 matching 9 bases. The CDR3 runs 14 residues. V gave up 11 bases and J gave up 4 bases; unmatched junction bases: 8. This chain's CDR3 is CAAGGSPGTGELFF. The CDR3 region has the DNA TGTGCCGCGGGGGGGTCCCCGGGCACCGGGGAGCTGTTTTTT.

This clonotype showed up just a few times. The chain uses TRBV15 and TRBJ2-7, with unresolved D. The germline gives CDR1 LNHNV, CDR2 YYDKDF (reference sequence). CDR3 length equals 13 residues. Trimming took off 1 base at V and 0 bases at J, with 4 bases between the two ends. The CDR3 region is CATSRGISYEQYF. The CDR3 DNA reads TGTGCCACCAGCAGAGGCATCTCCTACGAGCAGTACTTC.

The V gene is TRBV29-1, the J gene TRBJ1-2; D unclear. V lost 2 bases and J lost 3, with 13 bases in between. Germline V gives CDR1 SQVTM, CDR2 ANQGSEA. This CDR3 comprises 14 residues. The CDR3 coding sequence is TGCAGCGTTGAATCGGAGGCCAGTTACTATGGCTACACCTTC. Amino acids: CSVESEASYYGYTF.

J is TRBJ1-1 and V is TRBV10-3; maybe TRBD1 (6 bases). V lost 6 bases, J lost 3 bases, and 11 bases lay in between. The CDR3 consists of 13 residues. Germline-derived CDR1 and CDR2 are ENHRY and SYGVKD. This CDR3 reads CAIRQGMDTEAFF. CDR3 nucleotides: TGTGCCATCAGACAGGGTATGGACACTGAAGCTTTCTTT.

The chain recombines TRBV19 with TRBJ1-5; the D gene is possibly TRBD1 (6 bases). Germline V gene lookup returns CDR1 LNHDA and CDR2 SQIVND (reference sequence). With 3 bases removed from V and 6 bases from J, the gap between germline ends came to 18 bases. This CDR3 comprises 16 residues. The CDR3 nucleotides read TGTGCCAGTAGTATCCTCCTCGGGGGGGGCGGTCAGCCCCAGCATTTT. It is translated as CASSILLGGGGQPQHF.

This chain uses TRBV25-1 with TRBJ1-4; D is undetermined. With 4 bases removed from V and 3 bases from J, the gap between germline ends came to 9 bases. This CDR3 has 14 residues. CDR1 MGHDK and CDR2 SYGVNS come from the germline V gene. The CDR3 nucleotides are TGTGCCAGCAGTGCTTGGACCGCTAATGAAAAACTGTTTTTT. It codes for CASSAWTANEKLFF.

The CDR3: CASSQDRGVTEAFF. CDR3 nucleotides: TGTGCCAGCAGCCAGGACAGGGGTGTCACTGAAGCTTTCTTT. This chain uses TRBV3-1 with TRBJ1-1; 9 bases map to TRBD1. CDR1 and CDR2 (germline): LGHDT, YNNKEL (reference sequence). V shed 3 bases and J 4 bases; nucleotides not matched to a gene: 3. The CDR3 has 14 residues.

This clonotype has a single count. DNA for the CDR3: TGCAGCGTTGTTATAGGACACACTGGGGGGGACCAGTACTTC. It is translated as CSVVIGHTGGDQYF. The V and J genes are TRBV29-1 and TRBJ2-5; 7 bases match TRBD2. The V gene's germline CDR1 is SQVTM and CDR2 ANQGSEA. CDR3 size: 14 residues. With V trimmed by 4 bases and J by 10 bases, 15 bases remained unmatched.

The chain joins TRBV4-1 to TRBJ2-7, with TRBD1 matching 10 bases. CDR3 length: 16 amino acids. CDR1 is MGHRA and CDR2 is YSYEKL in the germline V gene. V lost 3 bases, J lost 4 bases, and 9 bases stayed unmatched. CDR3 nucleotide sequence: TGCGCCAGCAGCCAGGTACCGGGACAGGGGATTTACGAGCAGTACTTC. Translation gives CASSQVPGQGIYEQYF.

The chain couples TRBV7-2 to TRBJ2-3; no clear D gene. This CDR3 region has 13 residues. Germline lookup yields CDR1 SGHTA and CDR2 FQGNSA. Trimming took off 3 bases at V and 14 bases at J, with 18 bases between the two ends. Written as DNA, the CDR3 is TGTGCCAGCAGCTTTCTTTCTGAGTTTAGTCGGTATTTT. Translation gives CASSFLSEFSRYF. Looking up the rest from reference TRBV7-2 and TRBJ2-3 gives the full variable domain: GAGVSQSPSNKVTEKGKDVELRCDPISGHTALYWYRQSLGQGLEFLIYFQGNSAPDKSGLPSDRFSAERTGGSVSTLTIQRTQQEDSAVYLCASSFLSEFSRYFGPGTRLTVL.

The chain joins TRBV13 to TRBJ2-5; 11 bases are a match to TRBD2. This CDR3 has 17 amino acids. V shed 5 bases, J shed 10 bases, and the junction held 18 bases outside the gene matches. CDR1 and CDR2 (germline): PRHDT, FYEKMQ (reference sequence). CDR3 amino acids: CASSTRARLAGGQGQYF. The CDR3 DNA reads TGTGCCAGCAGCACCCGGGCGCGGCTAGCGGGGGGCCAAGGCCAGTACTTC.

The chain links TRBV28 to TRBJ1-2, with TRBD1 as a possible D gene (5 bases). V lost 5 bases and J lost 2, with 12 bases in between. This CDR3 has 14 residues. In germline, CDR1 is MDHEN, CDR2 SYDVKM. In nucleotides, the CDR3 is TGTGCCAGCAGTCGGGACCTTCCCAACTATGGCTACACCTTC. It specifies CASSRDLPNYGYTF.

The chain is built from TRBV7-8 and TRBJ1-2; no firm D call. CDR3 size: 16 residues. Deletions cut 3 bases from V and 4 bases from J, with 18 bases between. CDR1 SGHVS and CDR2 FQNEAQ come from the germline V gene. The CDR3 is CASSFREAGRTYGYTF. DNA for the CDR3: TGTGCCAGCAGCTTCCGGGAGGCAGGCCGGACCTATGGCTACACCTTC.

This chain links TRBV5-1 with TRBJ2-3, with 11 bases aligning to TRBD2. The CDR3 has 17 residues. The germline CDR1 and CDR2 sequences are SGHRS and YFSETQ. J was trimmed by 3 bases and V by 4 bases; bases with no gene match: 10. The chain's CDR3 is CASSRKLLAGATDTQYF. The DNA of the CDR3 is TGCGCCAGCAGCCGAAAGTTACTAGCGGGGGCAACAGATACGCAGTATTTT. The whole variable domain, remainder taken from reference TRBV5-1 and TRBJ2-3, is KAGVTQTPRYLIKTRGQQVTLSCSPISGHRSVSWYQQTPGQGLQFLFEYFSETQRNKGNFPGRFSGRQFSNSRSEMNVSTLELGDSALYLCASSRKLLAGATDTQYFGPGTRLTVL.